One T cell receptor beta chain is described in this entry. Its antigen is unidentified. The PCR ran on 60 Vbeta and 13 Jbeta primers. Sequencing was performed with immunoSEQ multiplex PCR; in TCRdb, only in-frame clones are kept and a portion is missing. The table lists around 180,000 clones, just under 80% of them singletons. This entry is derived from a study of cytomegalovirus exposure and HLA in healthy donors. Study details: Early on, a data release was issued that held some 91 million unique TCRs from HLA-typed donors.

CDR1 is MRHNA and CDR2 is SNTAGT in the germline V gene. The V end lost 2 bases, the J end lost 4 bases, and 14 bases lay between the germline ends. The CDR3 is 15 residues long. Findings of the study overall: Later analysis associated a missense DCLRE1C variant with TCR beta V- and J-gene trimming. In a later analysis, common viral pathogens appeared linked to several of the most significant clusters.

Sequenced sample: PBMCs. The clonotype was recovered from a woman aged 45-60 years in good health and CMV-seropositive. The chain has TRBV6-4 and TRBJ2-5, with D possibly TRBD2 on 5 matching bases. CDR3 sequence: CASSDPGLARETQYF. Written as DNA, the CDR3 is TGTGCCAGCAGTGACCCCGGGCTAGCACGAGAGACCCAGTACTTC.